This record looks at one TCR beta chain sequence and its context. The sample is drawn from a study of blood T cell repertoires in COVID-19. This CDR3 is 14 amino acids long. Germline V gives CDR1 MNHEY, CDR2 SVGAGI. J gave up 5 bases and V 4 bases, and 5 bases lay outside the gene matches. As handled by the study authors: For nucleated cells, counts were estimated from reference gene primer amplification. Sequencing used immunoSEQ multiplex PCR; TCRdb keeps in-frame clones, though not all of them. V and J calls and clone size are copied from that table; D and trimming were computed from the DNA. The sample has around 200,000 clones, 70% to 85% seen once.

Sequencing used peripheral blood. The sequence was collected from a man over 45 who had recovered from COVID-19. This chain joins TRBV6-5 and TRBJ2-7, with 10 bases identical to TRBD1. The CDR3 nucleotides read TGTGCCAGCAGTTTGGGACAGGGGTATGACGAGCAGTACTTC. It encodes CASSLGQGYDEQYF.